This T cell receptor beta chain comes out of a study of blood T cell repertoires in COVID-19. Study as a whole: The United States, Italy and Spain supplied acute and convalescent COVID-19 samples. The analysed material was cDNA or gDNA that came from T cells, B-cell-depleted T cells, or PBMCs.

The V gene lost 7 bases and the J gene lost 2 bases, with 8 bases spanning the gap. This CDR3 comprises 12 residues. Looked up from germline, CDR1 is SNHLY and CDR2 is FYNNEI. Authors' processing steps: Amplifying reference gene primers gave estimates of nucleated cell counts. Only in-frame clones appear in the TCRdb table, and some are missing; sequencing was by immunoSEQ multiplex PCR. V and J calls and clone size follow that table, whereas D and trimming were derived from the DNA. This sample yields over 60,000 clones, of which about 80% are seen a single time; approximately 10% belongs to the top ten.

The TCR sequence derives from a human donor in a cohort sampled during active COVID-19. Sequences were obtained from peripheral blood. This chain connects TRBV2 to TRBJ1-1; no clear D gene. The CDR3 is CASTSSNTEAFF. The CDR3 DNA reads TGTGCCAGCACGTCGTCTAACACTGAAGCTTTCTTT.